The following is a TCR beta chain sequence with its context. Its antigen is as yet unknown. The study gave focal radiation plus ipilimumab CTLA-4 blockade to patients with chemo-refractory metastatic non-small-cell lung cancer. The source of the sample is a study of radiotherapy plus CTLA-4 blockade in lung cancer. The overall study: For 15% to 20% of patients, objective responses occurred, and roughly 30% had disease control. Study observations and caveats: In blood, after radiotherapy plus ipilimumab, tumor-derived TCR clones expanded. Reports state that early shifts in blood T cell clones, with interferon-beta, best predicted response.

CDR3 length: 12 amino acids. V gave up 3 bases and J gave up 7 bases, with 9 bases separating them. CDR1 is SEHNR and CDR2 is FQNEAQ in the germline V gene (reference sequence). TCRdb's table, derived via immunoSEQ multiplex PCR, lists solely in-frame clones and lacks some. This sample carries 25,000 to 30,000 clones, approximately 77% of them seen once, and the ten largest clones take roughly a quarter. This sequence joins TRBV7-9 and TRBJ1-2, with D perhaps TRBD1 (5 bases). This receptor was taken from a human donor with non-small cell lung cancer that progressed on radiotherapy plus ipilimumab. The material was peripheral blood, obtained from a patient treated with radiotherapy plus ipilimumab. The CDR3 nucleotides are TGTGCCAGCAGCTTCCGGGACTTTGGCTACACCTTC. As protein: CASSFRDFGYTF.